This is a list of T cell receptor beta chains from one sample in a study of identical twins. TCRdb re-derived calls from the 5' RACE reads in MiXCR, one entry per CDR3 protein. Here the sample spans some 900,000 distinct CDR3 sequences, about 12% being singletons. A further study also used this sample, focusing on yellow fever vaccine responses in identical twins.

The sample comprised PBMCs. These receptor sequences come from a woman aged 18-29 years in good health. The CDR3 runs from the conserved cysteine through the conserved F or W. The order of the fields is clone size, D gene, J gene, V gene, CDR3 DNA, CDR3 protein. D genes are given only for firm matches. The size entry is marked missing in some rows and otherwise reads once, few, many or a size class.

abundance: few; d_gene: TRBD2; j_gene: TRBJ2-5; v_gene: TRBV6-5; CDR3nt: TGTGCCAGCAGTTACCACCCTGACGGGGGGGCGGAGACCCAGTACTTC; CDR3aa: CASSYHPDGGAETQYF
abundance: -; d_gene: -; j_gene: TRBJ1-2; v_gene: TRBV4-1; CDR3nt: TGCGCCAGCAGCCAAGACGACAGGAACTATGGCTACACCTTC; CDR3aa: CASSQDDRNYGYTF
abundance: few; d_gene: TRBD2; j_gene: TRBJ2-7; v_gene: TRBV7-8; CDR3nt: TGTGCCAGCAGCTATACTAGCGGGAGTTCCTACGAGCAGTACTTC; CDR3aa: CASSYTSGSSYEQYF
abundance: few; d_gene: -; j_gene: TRBJ2-5; v_gene: TRBV6-1; CDR3nt: TGTGCCAGCAGTGTCGACAGGTACCAAGAGACCCAGTACTTC; CDR3aa: CASSVDRYQETQYF
abundance: few; d_gene: -; j_gene: TRBJ2-1; v_gene: TRBV15; CDR3nt: TGTGCCACCAGCAGACCCCCGGAGGCCAGGGTCAATGAGCAGTTCTTC; CDR3aa: CATSRPPEARVNEQFF
abundance: few; d_gene: TRBD2; j_gene: TRBJ2-1; v_gene: TRBV20-1; CDR3nt: TGCAGTCGGGAGGGGGGGCACGCCTACAATGAGCAGTTCTTC; CDR3aa: CSREGGHAYNEQFF
abundance: -; d_gene: -; j_gene: TRBJ2-2; v_gene: TRBV3-1; CDR3nt: TGTGCCAGCAGCCAACAACAGGGTTTCGGGGAGCTGTTTTTT; CDR3aa: CASSQQQGFGELFF
abundance: -; d_gene: -; j_gene: TRBJ1-5; v_gene: TRBV5-1; CDR3nt: TGCGCCAGCAGCTTGAGGGAGAGTGGGCCCCAGCATTTT; CDR3aa: CASSLRESGPQHF
abundance: few; d_gene: -; j_gene: TRBJ1-5; v_gene: TRBV6-1; CDR3nt: TGTGCCAGCAACCGACAGGTCAATCAGCCCCAGCATTTT; CDR3aa: CASNRQVNQPQHF
abundance: many; d_gene: -; j_gene: TRBJ1-5; v_gene: TRBV5-1; CDR3nt: TGCGCCAGCAAGGACCGACCCAATCAGCCCCAGCATTTT; CDR3aa: CASKDRPNQPQHF
abundance: -; d_gene: -; j_gene: TRBJ1-5; v_gene: TRBV20-1; CDR3nt: TGCAGTGCTATGCCGGGGGATCAGCCCCAGCATTTT; CDR3aa: CSAMPGDQPQHF
abundance: -; d_gene: -; j_gene: TRBJ1-5; v_gene: TRBV28; CDR3nt: TGTGCCAGCAGTTTATCCCAGCGGCAGGGTGGAAATCAGCCCCAGCATTTT; CDR3aa: CASSLSQRQGGNQPQHF
abundance: few; d_gene: -; j_gene: TRBJ1-1; v_gene: TRBV12-1; CDR3nt: TGTGCCAGCAGCTTTGTGGGACAGGTATACACTGAAGCTTTCTTT; CDR3aa: CASSFVGQVYTEAFF